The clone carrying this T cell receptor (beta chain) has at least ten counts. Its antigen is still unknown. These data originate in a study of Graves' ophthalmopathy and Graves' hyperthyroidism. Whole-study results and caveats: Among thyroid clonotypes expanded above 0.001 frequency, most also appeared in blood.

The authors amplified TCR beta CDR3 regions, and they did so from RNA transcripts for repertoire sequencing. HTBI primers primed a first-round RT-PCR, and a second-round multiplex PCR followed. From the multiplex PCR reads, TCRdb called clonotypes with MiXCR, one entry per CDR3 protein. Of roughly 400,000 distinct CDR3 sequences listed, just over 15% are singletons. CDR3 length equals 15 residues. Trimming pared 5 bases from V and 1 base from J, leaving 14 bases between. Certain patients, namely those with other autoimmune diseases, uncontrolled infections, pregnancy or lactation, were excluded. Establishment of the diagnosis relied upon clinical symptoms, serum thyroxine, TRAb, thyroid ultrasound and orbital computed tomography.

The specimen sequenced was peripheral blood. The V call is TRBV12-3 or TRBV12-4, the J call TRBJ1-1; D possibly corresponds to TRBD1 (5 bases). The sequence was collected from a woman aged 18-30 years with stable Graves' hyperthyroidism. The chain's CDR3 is CASSGTVGSNTEAFF. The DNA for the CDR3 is TGTGCCAGCAGTGGGACCGTTGGGTCGAACACTGAAGCTTTCTTT.